This T cell receptor (beta chain) was observed in a study of beta chain features in type 1 diabetes (dated by TCRdb to the late 2010s). At the level of the whole study: Mean age, gender distribution, total cell number and subset yield were not different between patients and healthy donors. A total of about 110,000,000 sorted cells were examined across all samples, and a strong correlation was observed between cell number per subset and RNA yield. Regulatory and stem cell-like memory subsets were obtained from only 8 patients and about 8 healthy donors, while naive and central memory subsets were obtained from all 28 donors. In the study, recently diagnosed type 1 diabetes patients and matched healthy donors were compared on the TCRB repertoires of their sorted circulating CD4+ T cell subsets.

The junction shows trimming of 4 bases on V and 0 bases on J, plus 12 bases between the germline ends. The CDR3 contains 15 residues, cysteine and phenylalanine counted. The read is trimmed to its CDR3 DNA, 45 bases read in frame from base 1. In the germline V gene, CDR1 corresponds to SGDLS and CDR2 to YYNGEE. Regarding this clone: Its antigen is currently not known. No base-level quality is on record; no much larger clone is a single base apart.

Each donor gave one peripheral blood draw, averaging roughly 100 mL, which was collected into heparinised tubes. A BD FACSAria II was used to sort naive, central memory, regulatory and stem cell-like memory CD4+ T cells with a panel that included CD45RO, CCR7, CD25, CD127, CD95 and CD27. Purity was above 98% for every sorted population. PBMCs were separated immediately by Lymphoprep density gradient centrifugation and were stained directly, without being cultured. To minimize batch effects, samples were stained and sorted in pairs, one healthy donor with one patient per experiment. Broad study findings and their caveats: Fewer insertions and more nucleotide deletions at VDJ recombination sites were observed in patients with type 1 diabetes, implying thymic rearrangement abnormalities. PCR may preferentially amplify shorter templates, but because patient and control samples were amplified and corrected together, any resulting skew would affect both groups equally. Only small numbers of individuals were included in the HLA sub-analyses, which left unresolved whether HLA type had any influence on TCRB rearrangement. Type 1 diabetes patients showed a moderate but significant shortening of TCRB CDR3 length in all four CD4+ subsets. Because cDNA was sequenced instead of genomic DNA, activated cells with high expression could be over-represented, although the groups did not differ in activation or CD3 levels. Naive, central memory and regulatory TCRB repertoires appeared more similar among patients than among healthy donors.

The High Capacity cDNA Reverse Transcription Kit was used to reverse transcribe all of the isolated RNA, meaning that expressed TCRB transcripts were what got sequenced. Naive, central memory and regulatory T cell samples underwent deep immunoSEQ sequencing, averaging around 3.6 million total reads per sample. Sorted cells were lysed in RLT buffer, and RNA was extracted using DNase-treated RNeasy Micro or Mini kits according to cell number. To prevent cross-contamination, every cell subset was processed on its own, while patient and healthy donor samples were processed together. The immunoSEQ multiplex PCR was used to amplify TCRB sequences from cDNA, generating 87-bp fragments that spanned the CDR3 region. Amplicons were sequenced on the Illumina HiSeq platform. In the authors' own workflow: Synthetic template baselines were used to correct PCR bias computationally, reads within Hamming distance 2 were collapsed together, and singletons that could not be merged were discarded. Reads were aligned against IMGT to assign V, D and J genes, CDR3 length and insertions or deletions at six rearrangement sites. Within each subset, clonotype counts were normalized to the number of sorted cells before true diversity and Gini coefficients were calculated with the tcR R package. The overlap coefficient, calculated on TCRB nucleotide sequences, was used to measure repertoire sharing. Out-of-frame TCRB sequences from naive cells were analyzed to stand in for the pre-selection repertoire. The table was pulled from immuneACCESS by TCRdb, which kept in-frame rearrangements only. Such tables lose some clones; where checked, under half of the loss comes from unresolved V genes, and the rest has no known cause. That table gives V, J and clone size, and the DNA gave D and trimming. In all, the sample holds under 300,000 clones, and around 16% of those were seen once. Roughly 0.08% of the sample belongs to the ten largest clones.

The sample was naive CD4+ T cells from blood. The meaning of the sample's cell subset or site label: true naive CD4+ T cells. The receptor was isolated from a man aged 25 to 45 with type 1 diabetes. This chain is built from TRBV9 and TRBJ2-3; the D call could be TRBD1 or TRBD2, with each sharing 5 bases. This receptor carries the CDR3 CASSPGTKSTDTQYF. The DNA sequence follows: TGTGCCAGCAGCCCCGGGACGAAGAGCACAGATACGCAGTATTTT.